This TCR beta chain is drawn from a study of post-analysis software for immune sequencing data. General study results and limits: In multiple sclerosis, normalized Chao1 diversity was significantly below that of controls. Same-batch preparations were strongly co-clustered by F measure.

Trimming cost V 4 bases and J 2 bases, with 11 bases left between them. From germline, CDR1 is SQVTM and CDR2 ANQGSEA. CDR3 length: 14 residues. Of note for this clonotype: The antigen remains undetermined.

Carried by the TCR beta cDNA libraries were unique molecular identifiers. TCRdb re-derived calls from the PCR reads in MiXCR, one entry per CDR3 protein. The data contain roughly 160,000 distinct CDR3 sequences, roughly 35% of them singletons. The source of this sequence is a girl between 5 and 17 years old with multiple sclerosis. The sample consisted of blood, taken after autologous hematopoietic stem cell transplantation. The J gene is TRBJ1-4, the V gene TRBV29-1; no reliable D call. The CDR3 DNA sequence: TGCAGCGTTGGAAGCTTCGGGACTAATGAAAAACTGTTTTTT. Its translation is CSVGSFGTNEKLFF.